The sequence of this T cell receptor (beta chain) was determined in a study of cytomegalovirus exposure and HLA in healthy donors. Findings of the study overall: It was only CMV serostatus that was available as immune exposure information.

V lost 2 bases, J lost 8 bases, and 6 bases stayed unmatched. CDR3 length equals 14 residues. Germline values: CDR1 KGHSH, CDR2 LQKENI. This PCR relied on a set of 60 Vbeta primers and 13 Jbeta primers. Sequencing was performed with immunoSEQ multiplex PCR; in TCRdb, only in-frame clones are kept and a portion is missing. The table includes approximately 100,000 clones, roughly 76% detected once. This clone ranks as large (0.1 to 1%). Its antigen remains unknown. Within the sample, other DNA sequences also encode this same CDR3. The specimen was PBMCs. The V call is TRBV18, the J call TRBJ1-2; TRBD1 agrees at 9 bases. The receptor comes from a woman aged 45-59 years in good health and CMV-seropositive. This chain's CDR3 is CASSPGTGIVGYTF. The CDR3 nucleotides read TGTGCCAGCTCACCAGGGACAGGGATCGTGGGCTACACCTTC.